This T cell receptor beta chain was recorded in a study of regulatory T cells in long-lasting Graves disease. On this clonotype itself: Its antigen is unidentified.

According to the study, TCR beta libraries were built with iRepertoire HTBI primers and CDR3-region Arm-PCR. TCRdb ran MiXCR on the multiplex PCR reads and lists one entry per CDR3 protein. The sample records about 470,000 distinct CDR3 sequences, roughly 20% being singletons. Study-level results: No thyroid tissue was studied; the work used peripheral blood only. A reduction in accuracy may have resulted from the small sample size. Persistent disease preferred TRBV28, TRBJ1-2 and TRBJ2-5; new disease, TRBV20-1 and TRBJ2-1.

Time point described: persistent/refractory GD, antithyroid drugs over 5 years with positive TRAb. PBMCs provided the RNA from which the TCR library was made. An endocrinology department in Xi'an, China, recruited the patients. The CDR3 is 16 amino acids. Trimming left V 5 bases short and J 2 bases short, with 13 bases between. Germline CDR1 reads KGHSH; CDR2 reads LQKENI. This material consisted of peripheral blood mononuclear cells (PBMCs), taken when the disease was refractory, from a patient treated with antithyroid drugs. This clonotype originated in a female donor with Graves disease. The rearrangement joins TRBV18 to TRBJ2-6, with a tentative D call TRBD2 (5 bases). CDR3 nucleotide sequence: TGTGCCAGCTCAAGTGAGGGCTGGGCTGGGGCCAACGTCCTGACTTTC. It yields the protein CASSSEGWAGANVLTF.